This T cell receptor (beta chain) was captured by sequencing in a study of lymphopenia after photon versus proton radiotherapy. Study-wide findings and caveats: Proton therapy kept repertoires fairly stable, unlike photons, which gained effector/memory cells. Better survival with proton therapy was suggested as possible, not demonstrated. A bigger post-nadir fall in TCR diversity correlated inversely with survival time in deceased patients.

This table comes from immunoSEQ multiplex PCR, and its TCRdb copy is limited to in-frame clones, with some not included. The table has about 40,000 clones, more than 70% seen once. In regard to this clone: Its antigen is unidentified.

The source is an older woman with pancreatic cancer. Some clones in this sample may be carry-over from other donors' samples. The material was peripheral blood, obtained from a patient treated with proton-based radiotherapy.

In DNA, the CDR3 is TGTGCCAGCTCGGACAGGACCTACGAGCAGTACTTC. Translating it yields CASSDRTYEQYF. The genes are TRBV6-1 and TRBJ2-7, with 7 bases that match TRBD1. Trimming at V came to 8 bases and at J to 2 bases, leaving 3 bases not matched to a gene. Germline V gene sequence: CDR1 MNHNS, CDR2 SASEGT. The CDR3 consists of 12 residues.